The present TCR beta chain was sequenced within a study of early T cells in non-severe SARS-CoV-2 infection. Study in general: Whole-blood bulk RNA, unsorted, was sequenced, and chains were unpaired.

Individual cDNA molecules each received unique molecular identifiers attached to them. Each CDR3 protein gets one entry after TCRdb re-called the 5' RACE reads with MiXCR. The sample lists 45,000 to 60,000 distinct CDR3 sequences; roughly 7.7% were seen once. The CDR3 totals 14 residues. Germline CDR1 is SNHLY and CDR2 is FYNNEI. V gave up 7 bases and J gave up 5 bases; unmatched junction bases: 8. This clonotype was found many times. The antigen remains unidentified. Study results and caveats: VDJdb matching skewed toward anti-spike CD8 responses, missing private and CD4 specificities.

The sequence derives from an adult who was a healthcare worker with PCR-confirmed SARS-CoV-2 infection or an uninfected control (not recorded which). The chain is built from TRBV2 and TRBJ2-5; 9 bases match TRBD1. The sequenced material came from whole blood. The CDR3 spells CASTDLTGGETQYF. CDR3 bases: TGTGCCAGCACCGATCTGACAGGGGGTGAGACCCAGTACTTC. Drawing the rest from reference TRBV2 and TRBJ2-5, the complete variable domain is EPEVTQTPSHQVTQMGQEVILRCVPISNHLYFYWYRQILGQKVEFLVSFYNNEISEKSEIFDDQFSVERPDGSNFTLKIRSTKLEDSAMYFCASTDLTGGETQYFGPGTRLLVL.